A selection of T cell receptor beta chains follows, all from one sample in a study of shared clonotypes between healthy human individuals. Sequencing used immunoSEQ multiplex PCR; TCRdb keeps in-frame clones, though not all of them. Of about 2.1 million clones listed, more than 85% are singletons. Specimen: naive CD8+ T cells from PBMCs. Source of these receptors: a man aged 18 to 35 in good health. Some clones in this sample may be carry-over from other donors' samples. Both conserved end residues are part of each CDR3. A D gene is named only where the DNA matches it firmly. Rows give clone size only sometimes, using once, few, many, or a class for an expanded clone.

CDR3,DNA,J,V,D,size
CASSPPGLGLVIAKNIQYF,TGTGCCAGCTCACCTCCGGGACTAGGGCTTGTTATAGCCAAAAACATTCAGTACTTC,TRBJ2-4,TRBV27,TRBD2,NA
CASSLLTGLNQPQHF,TGTGCCAGCAGCTTACTGACAGGCTTAAATCAGCCCCAGCATTTT,TRBJ1-5,TRBV7-6,NA,NA
CASSLPVASSGNTIYF,TGTGCCAGCAGTTTACCGGTGGCTAGCTCTGGAAACACCATATATTTT,TRBJ1-3,TRBV28,NA,NA
CASSVNPRGLHQPQHF,TGTGCCAGCAGCGTTAACCCCAGGGGTCTCCATCAGCCCCAGCATTTT,TRBJ1-5,TRBV6-4,NA,NA
CASSLGAGPQAFF,TGTGCCAGCAGCTTAGGGGCAGGTCCGCAAGCTTTCTTT,TRBJ1-1,TRBV5-6,NA,few
CASSFNNQPQHF,TGTGCCAGCAGTTTTAATAATCAGCCCCAGCATTTT,TRBJ1-5,TRBV28,NA,NA
CASSPGLGRAGEQFF,TGCGCCAGCAGCCCAGGCTTGGGGAGGGCCGGTGAGCAGTTCTTC,TRBJ2-1,TRBV4-1,TRBD2,once
CASSSTGLAKNIQYF,TGTGCCAGCAGCTCAACAGGGTTAGCCAAAAACATTCAGTACTTC,TRBJ2-4,TRBV14,NA,NA
CASSFTDRSYEQYF,TGTGCCAGCAGCTTCACGGACCGTTCCTACGAGCAGTACTTC,TRBJ2-7,TRBV5-5,NA,few
CASSLSKGIGYGYTF,TGTGCCAGCAGCTTATCGAAGGGGATAGGCTATGGCTACACCTTC,TRBJ1-2,TRBV7-9,NA,NA
CASSLGDRRSFDEQFF,TGCGCCAGCAGCTTGGGCGACAGGAGGAGTTTCGATGAGCAGTTCTTC,TRBJ2-1,TRBV5-1,NA,NA
CASSKTTQFLTDQETQYF,TGTGCCAGCAGCAAAACAACACAATTCCTGACTGACCAAGAGACCCAGTACTTC,TRBJ2-5,TRBV28,NA,NA
CASSPRGYTEAFF,TGTGCCAGCAGTCCCAGGGGGTACACTGAAGCTTTCTTT,TRBJ1-1,TRBV28,TRBD1,NA
CASSYGNEQFF,TGTGCCAGCAGCTACGGAAATGAGCAGTTCTTC,TRBJ2-1,TRBV27,NA,NA
CASSPRDISSNQPQHF,TGTGCCAGCAGTCCCCGGGACATTAGTAGCAATCAGCCCCAGCATTTT,TRBJ1-5,TRBV28,NA,NA
CASSYLPGQSTHF,TGTGCCAGCAGTTACCTGCCGGGACAGTCCACTCATTTT,TRBJ1-5,TRBV6-6,TRBD1,NA
CASSFSGAGNEQFF,TGCGCCAGCAGCTTTTCCGGGGCGGGGAATGAGCAGTTCTTC,TRBJ2-1,TRBV5-1,NA,NA
CASSLEYNEQFF,TGTGCCAGCAGCCTTGAGTACAATGAGCAGTTCTTC,TRBJ2-1,TRBV5-6,NA,NA
CAISESPVRRGPRTYEQYF,TGTGCCATCAGTGAGTCCCCGGTCCGTAGGGGGCCCAGAACCTACGAGCAGTACTTC,TRBJ2-7,TRBV10-3,TRBD1,NA
CASSESLGWEPQHF,TGTGCCAGCAGTGAGTCCCTAGGGTGGGAGCCCCAGCATTTT,TRBJ1-5,TRBV2,NA,once
CASSLVNQQGREAGYTF,TGTGCCAGCAGCTTAGTTAATCAACAGGGGCGTGAGGCTGGCTACACCTTC,TRBJ1-2,TRBV7-9,TRBD1,NA
CASSPGQGPYEQYF,TGTGCCAGCAGCCCCGGGCAGGGTCCCTACGAGCAGTACTTC,TRBJ2-7,TRBV7-9,NA,NA
CASSLEPRSSYEQYF,TGTGCCAGCAGCTTAGAACCCCGCAGCTCCTACGAGCAGTACTTC,TRBJ2-7,TRBV11-2,NA,NA
CSVARDDRGLSYEQYF,TGCAGCGTTGCTAGGGACGACCGGGGATTATCCTACGAGCAGTACTTC,TRBJ2-7,TRBV29-1,NA,NA
CASSADRAAEAFF,TGTGCCAGCAGCGCGGACAGGGCAGCTGAAGCTTTCTTT,TRBJ1-1,TRBV9,TRBD1,NA
CASSSLYWGELFF,TGTGCCAGTAGTAGCCTATACTGGGGGGAGCTGTTTTTT,TRBJ2-2,TRBV19,NA,NA
CAWSVDPSNTEAFF,TGTGCCTGGAGTGTAGATCCATCGAACACTGAAGCTTTCTTT,TRBJ1-1,TRBV30,NA,few
CASSPVPAGSDEQFF,TGTGCCAGCAGCCCCGTGCCAGCGGGAAGCGATGAGCAGTTCTTC,TRBJ2-1,TRBV11-2,TRBD2,NA
CASSLNGRRVMGETQYF,TGTGCCAGCAGCTTAAACGGTCGGCGGGTCATGGGGGAGACCCAGTACTTC,TRBJ2-5,TRBV7-3,NA,NA
CASSERSRGNTEQFF,TGTGCCAGCAGCGAGAGGAGCCGGGGTAACACGGAGCAGTTCTTC,TRBJ2-1,TRBV9,NA,NA
CASSRRGVGELFF,TGTGCCAGCAGCCGGAGGGGTGTCGGGGAGCTGTTTTTT,TRBJ2-2,TRBV7-2,NA,NA
CASSLFGRAYTDTQYF,TGTGCCAGCAGCTTGTTCGGGAGGGCCTACACAGATACGCAGTATTTT,TRBJ2-3,TRBV5-5,TRBD2,NA
CASSLALAGPDEQYF,TGCGCCAGCAGCTTGGCACTAGCGGGACCCGACGAGCAGTACTTC,TRBJ2-7,TRBV5-1,TRBD2,NA
CASSLLAGYNEQFF,TGTGCCAGCAGTTTACTAGCGGGGTACAATGAGCAGTTCTTC,TRBJ2-1,TRBV6-5,TRBD2,NA
CASSWGTSGTYYEQYF,TGTGCCAGCAGCTGGGGGACTAGCGGGACCTATTACGAGCAGTACTTC,TRBJ2-7,TRBV5-6,TRBD2,once
CASSDRGRGNTGELFF,TGTGCCAGCAGCGATCGAGGTCGCGGGAACACCGGGGAGCTGTTTTTT,TRBJ2-2,TRBV7-7,NA,NA
CASTPRRGRNTGELFF,TGTGCCAGCACCCCCCGGCGGGGACGCAACACCGGGGAGCTGTTTTTT,TRBJ2-2,TRBV7-9,NA,NA
CASSTSPLSGGEQYF,TGTGCCAGTAGTACCTCCCCGCTTTCAGGGGGCGAGCAGTACTTC,TRBJ2-7,TRBV19,TRBD1,NA
CSVPGEREFSYNEQFF,TGCAGCGTTCCCGGGGAGCGGGAGTTTTCCTACAATGAGCAGTTCTTC,TRBJ2-1,TRBV29-1,TRBD2,NA
CASSPPFRNQPQHF,TGTGCCAGTAGTCCTCCATTCAGAAATCAGCCCCAGCATTTT,TRBJ1-5,TRBV19,NA,NA
CASSLAGGNSPLHF,TGTGCCAGCAGCTTAGCCGGGGGCAATTCACCCCTCCACTTT,TRBJ1-6,TRBV7-6,NA,NA
CASRGQDYQPQHF,TGTGCCAGTAGGGGACAAGACTATCAGCCCCAGCATTTT,TRBJ1-5,TRBV28,NA,NA
CATSRDRSLGGGELFF,TGTGCCACCAGCAGAGACAGGAGCCTCGGAGGCGGGGAGCTGTTTTTT,TRBJ2-2,TRBV15,NA,NA
CASNPEGENTEAFF,TGTGCCAGTAACCCTGAGGGGGAGAACACTGAAGCTTTCTTT,TRBJ1-1,TRBV19,NA,few
CASSLIPAGSGNTQYF,TGTGCCAGCAGCTTAATTCCGGCAGGGTCTGGAAATACGCAGTATTTT,TRBJ2-3,TRBV7-8,NA,NA
CASSSLGDRGPAGELFF,TGTGCCAGCAGCTCCCTCGGAGACAGGGGGCCCGCCGGGGAGCTGTTTTTT,TRBJ2-2,TRBV27,TRBD1,NA
CASSFRTVTGVGETQYF,TGTGCCAGCAGTTTTCGGACAGTAACGGGAGTCGGAGAGACCCAGTACTTC,TRBJ2-5,TRBV28,NA,NA
CASHTWAGASTDTQYF,TGCGCCAGCCACACCTGGGCAGGGGCGAGCACAGATACGCAGTATTTT,TRBJ2-3,TRBV5-1,NA,NA
CASSIADEQFF,TGTGCCAGTAGTATTGCCGATGAGCAGTTCTTC,TRBJ2-1,TRBV19,NA,NA
CASSYQSGGAETQYF,TGTGCCAGCAGTTACCAGTCAGGGGGCGCGGAGACCCAGTACTTC,TRBJ2-5,TRBV27,TRBD1,NA
CASSTSSGTPYEQYF,TGTGCCAGTAGTACCTCCTCCGGGACACCCTACGAGCAGTACTTC,TRBJ2-7,TRBV19,NA,NA
CASSFLSGGYRANEQFF,TGTGCCAGCAGCTTTCTCTCGGGAGGTTACAGGGCGAATGAGCAGTTCTTC,TRBJ2-1,TRBV7-2,NA,NA
CASSHVRDLNPYEQYF,TGTGCCAGCAGCCATGTCAGGGACCTTAACCCTTACGAGCAGTACTTC,TRBJ2-7,TRBV14,NA,NA
CASSRGQETQYF,TGTGCCAGCAGTAGGGGGCAAGAGACCCAGTACTTC,TRBJ2-5,TRBV9,NA,once
CASSLGDPSPDNNEQFF,TGTGCCAGCAGCTTAGGGGATCCTTCGCCGGACAACAATGAGCAGTTCTTC,TRBJ2-1,TRBV11-2,NA,NA
CASSDRGAGNTIYF,TGTGCCAGCAGTGACAGGGGCGCGGGAAACACCATATATTTT,TRBJ1-3,TRBV28,TRBD1,once
CASADTPYEQYF,TGTGCCAGCGCAGACACTCCCTACGAGCAGTACTTC,TRBJ2-7,TRBV2,NA,once
CASSFREAGGRFEQYF,TGTGCCAGCAGTTTCCGTGAGGCGGGAGGAAGGTTTGAGCAGTACTTC,TRBJ2-7,TRBV28,TRBD2,NA
CASSTPGTSVGTDTQYF,TGTGCCAGCAGCACACCCGGGACTAGCGTTGGCACAGATACGCAGTATTTT,TRBJ2-3,TRBV5-4,TRBD2,NA